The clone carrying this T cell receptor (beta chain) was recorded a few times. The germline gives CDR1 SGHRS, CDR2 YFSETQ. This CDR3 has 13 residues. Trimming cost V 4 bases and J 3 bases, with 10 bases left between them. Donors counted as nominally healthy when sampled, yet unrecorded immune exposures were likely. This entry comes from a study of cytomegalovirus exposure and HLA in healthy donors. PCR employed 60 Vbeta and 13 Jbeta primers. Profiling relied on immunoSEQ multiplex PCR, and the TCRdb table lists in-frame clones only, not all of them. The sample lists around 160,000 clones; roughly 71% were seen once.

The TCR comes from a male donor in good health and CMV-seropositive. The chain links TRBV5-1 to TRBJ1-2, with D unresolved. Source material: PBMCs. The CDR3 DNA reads TGCGCCAGCAGCAGCTCGCTGGACTATGGCTACACCTTC. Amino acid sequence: CASSSSLDYGYTF.